This TCR beta chain comes out of a study of cytomegalovirus exposure and HLA in healthy donors. Overall study findings and caveats: Later on, analysis showed that most CMV-associated TCR beta chains appeared to be HLA-restricted. A link between a missense DCLRE1C variant and TCR beta V- and J-gene trimming emerged from a later analysis. What was likely a sequencing artifact was a cluster of highly shared sequence variants.

A note on this clone: Its specificity is not known.

Trimming cost V 3 bases and J 6 bases, with 12 bases left between them. Germline V gene data show CDR1 as SGHVS and CDR2 as FQNEAQ. The CDR3 spans 14 residues. Use of 60 Vbeta and 13 Jbeta primers characterized the PCR. In the authors' methods: Unique TCR beta chains totaled about 78 million in a later count, with roughly 10 million of them shared. Profiled with immunoSEQ multiplex PCR; TCRdb holds only in-frame clones, not every one. The V and J calls and clone size are taken from that table; D and trimming were inferred from the DNA. Of 150,000 to 180,000 clones listed, roughly 77% are singletons. Source material: PBMCs. The rearrangement links TRBV7-8 to TRBJ1-5, with D possibly being TRBD1 (6 bases). The sequence was collected from a man under 40 in good health and CMV-seropositive. DNA for the CDR3: TGTGCCAGCAGCTTCCCAGGGGCTCGTCAGCCCCAGCATTTT. Its translation is CASSFPGARQPQHF.